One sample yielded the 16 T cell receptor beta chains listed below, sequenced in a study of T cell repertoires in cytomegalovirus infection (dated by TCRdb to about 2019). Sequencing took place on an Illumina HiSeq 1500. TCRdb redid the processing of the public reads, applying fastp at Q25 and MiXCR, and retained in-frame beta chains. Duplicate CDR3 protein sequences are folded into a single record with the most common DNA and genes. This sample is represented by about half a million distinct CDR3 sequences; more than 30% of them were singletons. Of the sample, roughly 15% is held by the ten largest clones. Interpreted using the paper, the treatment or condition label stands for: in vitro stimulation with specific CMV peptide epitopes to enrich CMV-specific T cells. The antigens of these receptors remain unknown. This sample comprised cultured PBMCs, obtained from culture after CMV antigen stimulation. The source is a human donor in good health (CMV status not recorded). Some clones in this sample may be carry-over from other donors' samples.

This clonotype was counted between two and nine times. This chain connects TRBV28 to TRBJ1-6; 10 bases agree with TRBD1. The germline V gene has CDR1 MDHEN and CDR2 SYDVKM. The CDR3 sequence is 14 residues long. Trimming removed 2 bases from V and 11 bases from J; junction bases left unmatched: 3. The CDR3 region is CASSLGTGVAPLHF. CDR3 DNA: TGTGCCAGCAGTTTAGGGACAGGGGTGGCACCCCTCCACTTT.

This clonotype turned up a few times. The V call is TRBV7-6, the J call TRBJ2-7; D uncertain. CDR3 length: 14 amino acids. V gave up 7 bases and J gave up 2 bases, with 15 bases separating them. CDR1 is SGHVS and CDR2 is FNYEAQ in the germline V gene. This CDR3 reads CASTQSLNTYEQYF. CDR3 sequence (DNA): TGTGCCAGCACCCAGTCCCTGAACACCTACGAGCAGTACTTC.

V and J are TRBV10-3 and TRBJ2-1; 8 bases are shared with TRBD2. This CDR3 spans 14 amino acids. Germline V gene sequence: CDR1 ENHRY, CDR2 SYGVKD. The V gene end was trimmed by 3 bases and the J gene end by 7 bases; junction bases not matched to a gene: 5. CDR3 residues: CAISDQRESNEQFF. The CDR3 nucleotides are TGTGCCATCAGTGACCAGCGGGAGAGTAATGAGCAGTTCTTC.

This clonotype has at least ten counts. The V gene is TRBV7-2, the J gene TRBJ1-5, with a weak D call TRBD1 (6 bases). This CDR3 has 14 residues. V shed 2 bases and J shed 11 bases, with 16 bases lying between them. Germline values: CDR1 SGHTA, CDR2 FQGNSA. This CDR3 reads CASSLRAGEEAQHF. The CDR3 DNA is TGTGCCAGCAGCTTAAGGGCAGGGGAGGAGGCCCAGCATTTT.

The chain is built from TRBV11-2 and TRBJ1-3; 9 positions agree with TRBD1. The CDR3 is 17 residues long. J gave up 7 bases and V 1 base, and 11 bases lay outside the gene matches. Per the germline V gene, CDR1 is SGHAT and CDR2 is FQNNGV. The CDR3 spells CASSLALQGAIRNTIYF. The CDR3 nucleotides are TGTGCCAGCAGCTTAGCTCTACAGGGGGCCATTAGGAACACCATATATTTT. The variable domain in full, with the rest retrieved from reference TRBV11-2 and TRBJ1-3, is EAGVAQSPRYKIIEKRQSVAFWCNPISGHATLYWYQQILGQGPKLLIQFQNNGVVDDSQLPKDRFSAERLKGVDSTLKIQPAKLEDSAVYLCASSLALQGAIRNTIYFGEGSWLTVV.

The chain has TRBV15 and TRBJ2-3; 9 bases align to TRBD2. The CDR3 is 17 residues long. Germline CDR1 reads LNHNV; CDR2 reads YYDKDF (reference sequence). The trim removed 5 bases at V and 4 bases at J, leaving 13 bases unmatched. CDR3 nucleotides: TGTGCCACCAGCCGACTTAGGGCGGGAGGGTACGCAGATACGCAGTATTTT. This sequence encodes CATSRLRAGGYADTQYF.

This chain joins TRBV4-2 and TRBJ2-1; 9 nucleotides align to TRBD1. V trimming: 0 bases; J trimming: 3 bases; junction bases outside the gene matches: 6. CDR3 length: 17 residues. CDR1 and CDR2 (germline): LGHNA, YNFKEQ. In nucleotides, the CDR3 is TGTGCCAGCAGCCAAGATTCGGGGGACAGGGTCTACAATGAGCAGTTCTTC. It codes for CASSQDSGDRVYNEQFF.

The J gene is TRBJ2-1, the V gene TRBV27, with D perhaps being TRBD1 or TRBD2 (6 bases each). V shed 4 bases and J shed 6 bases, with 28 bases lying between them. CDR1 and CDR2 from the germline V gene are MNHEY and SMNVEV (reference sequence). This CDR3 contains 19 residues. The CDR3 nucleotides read TGTGCCAGCAGTTACCTAGGGGGGTCCGGGACCAAGGGTTCCAATGAGCAGTTCTTC. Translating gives CASSYLGGSGTKGSNEQFF.

The CDR3 spells CASSPGRGAAEYEQYV. CDR3 nucleotide sequence: TGTGCCAGCAGCCCAGGGCGTGGAGCGGCAGAATACGAGCAGTACGTC. The V and J genes are TRBV11-2 and TRBJ2-7; the D gene could be TRBD1 or TRBD2 (5 bases each). V was trimmed by 5 bases and J by 4 bases, leaving 21 bases between them. Germline assignment: CDR1 SGHAT and CDR2 FQNNGV. The CDR3 consists of 16 residues.

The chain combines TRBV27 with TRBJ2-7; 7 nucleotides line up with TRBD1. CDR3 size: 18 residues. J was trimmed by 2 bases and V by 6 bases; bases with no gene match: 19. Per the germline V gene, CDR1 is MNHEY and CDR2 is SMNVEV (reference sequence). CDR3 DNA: TGTGCCAGCAGCCCGGGACAGATCGGACATCCTCCCACCTACGAGCAGTACTTC. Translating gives CASSPGQIGHPPTYEQYF.

The CDR3: CASSLTGRAYNEQFF. The CDR3 DNA follows: TGTGCCAGCAGCTTGACCGGGAGGGCCTACAATGAGCAGTTCTTC. The chain uses TRBV7-6 and TRBJ2-1; TRBD2 aligns across 8 bases. The germline V gene encodes CDR1 SGHVS and CDR2 FNYEAQ. The length of the CDR3 is 15 residues. Trimming removed 3 bases from V and 2 bases from J; junction bases left unmatched: 3.

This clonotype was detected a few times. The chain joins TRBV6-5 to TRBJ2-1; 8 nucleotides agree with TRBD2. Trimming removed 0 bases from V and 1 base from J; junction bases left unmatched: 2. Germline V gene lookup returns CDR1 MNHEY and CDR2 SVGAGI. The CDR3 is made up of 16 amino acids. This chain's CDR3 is CASSYSAGGSYNEQFF. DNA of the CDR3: TGTGCCAGCAGTTACTCCGCGGGAGGATCCTACAATGAGCAGTTCTTC.

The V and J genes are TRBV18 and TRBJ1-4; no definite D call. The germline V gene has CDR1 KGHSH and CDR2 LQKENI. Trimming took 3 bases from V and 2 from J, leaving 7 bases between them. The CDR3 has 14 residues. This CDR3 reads CASSPALTNEKLFF. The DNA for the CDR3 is TGTGCCAGCTCACCGGCGCTGACTAATGAAAAACTGTTTTTT.

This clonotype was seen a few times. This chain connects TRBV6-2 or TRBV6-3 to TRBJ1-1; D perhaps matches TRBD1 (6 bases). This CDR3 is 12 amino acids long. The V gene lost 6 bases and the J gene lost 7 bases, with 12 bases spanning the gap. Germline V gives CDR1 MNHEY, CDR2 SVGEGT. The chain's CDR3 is CASRGQLSEAFF. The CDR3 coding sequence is TGTGCCAGCAGAGGACAGTTAAGTGAAGCTTTCTTT.

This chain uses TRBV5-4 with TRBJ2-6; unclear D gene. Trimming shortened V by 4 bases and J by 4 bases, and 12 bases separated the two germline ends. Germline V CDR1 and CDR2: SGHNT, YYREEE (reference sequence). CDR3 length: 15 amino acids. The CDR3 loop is CASSRQGPGANVLTF. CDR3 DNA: TGTGCCAGCAGCCGACAAGGGCCAGGGGCCAACGTCCTGACTTTC.

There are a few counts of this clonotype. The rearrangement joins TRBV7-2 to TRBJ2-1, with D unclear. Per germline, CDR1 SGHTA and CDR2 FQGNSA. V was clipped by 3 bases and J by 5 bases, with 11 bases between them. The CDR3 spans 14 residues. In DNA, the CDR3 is TGTGCCAGCAGCTTCCTAGGACCCGACAATGAGCAGTTCTTC. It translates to CASSFLGPDNEQFF. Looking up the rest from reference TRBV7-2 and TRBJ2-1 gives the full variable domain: GAGVSQSPSNKVTEKGKDVELRCDPISGHTALYWYRQSLGQGLEFLIYFQGNSAPDKSGLPSDRFSAERTGGSVSTLTIQRTQQEDSAVYLCASSFLGPDNEQFFGPGTRLTVL.